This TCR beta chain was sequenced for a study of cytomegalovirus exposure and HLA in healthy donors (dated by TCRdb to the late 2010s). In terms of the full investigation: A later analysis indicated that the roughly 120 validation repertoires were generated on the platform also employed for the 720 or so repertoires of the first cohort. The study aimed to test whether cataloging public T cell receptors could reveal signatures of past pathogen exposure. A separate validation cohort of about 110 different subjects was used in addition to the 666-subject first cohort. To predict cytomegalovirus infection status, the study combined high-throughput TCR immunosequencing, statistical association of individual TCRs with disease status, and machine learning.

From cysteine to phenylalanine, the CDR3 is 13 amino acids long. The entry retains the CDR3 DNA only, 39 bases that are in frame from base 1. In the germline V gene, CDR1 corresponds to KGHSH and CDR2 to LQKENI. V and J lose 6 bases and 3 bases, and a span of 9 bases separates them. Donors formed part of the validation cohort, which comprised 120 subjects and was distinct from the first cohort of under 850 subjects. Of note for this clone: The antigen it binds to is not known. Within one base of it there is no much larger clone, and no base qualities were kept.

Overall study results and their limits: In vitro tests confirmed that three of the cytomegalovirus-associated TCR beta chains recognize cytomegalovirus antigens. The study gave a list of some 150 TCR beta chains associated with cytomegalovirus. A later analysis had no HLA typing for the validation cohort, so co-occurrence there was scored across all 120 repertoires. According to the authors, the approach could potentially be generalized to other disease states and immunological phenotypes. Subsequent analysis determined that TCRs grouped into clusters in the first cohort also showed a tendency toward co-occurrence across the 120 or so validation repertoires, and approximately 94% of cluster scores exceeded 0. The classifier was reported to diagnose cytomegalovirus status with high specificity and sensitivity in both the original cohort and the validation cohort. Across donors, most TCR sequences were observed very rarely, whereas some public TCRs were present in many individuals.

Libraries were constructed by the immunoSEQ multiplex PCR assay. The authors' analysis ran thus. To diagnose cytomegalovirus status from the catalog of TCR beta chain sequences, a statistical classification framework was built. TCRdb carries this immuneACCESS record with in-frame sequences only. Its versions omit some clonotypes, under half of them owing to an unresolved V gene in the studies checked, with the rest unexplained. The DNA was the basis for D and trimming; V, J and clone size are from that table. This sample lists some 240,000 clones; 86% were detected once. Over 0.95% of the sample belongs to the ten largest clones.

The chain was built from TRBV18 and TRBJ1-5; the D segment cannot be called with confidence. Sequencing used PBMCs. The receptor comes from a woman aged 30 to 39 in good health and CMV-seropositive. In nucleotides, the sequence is TGTGCCAGCTCCTTCACAGACAATCAGCCCCAGCATTTT. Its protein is CASSFTDNQPQHF.